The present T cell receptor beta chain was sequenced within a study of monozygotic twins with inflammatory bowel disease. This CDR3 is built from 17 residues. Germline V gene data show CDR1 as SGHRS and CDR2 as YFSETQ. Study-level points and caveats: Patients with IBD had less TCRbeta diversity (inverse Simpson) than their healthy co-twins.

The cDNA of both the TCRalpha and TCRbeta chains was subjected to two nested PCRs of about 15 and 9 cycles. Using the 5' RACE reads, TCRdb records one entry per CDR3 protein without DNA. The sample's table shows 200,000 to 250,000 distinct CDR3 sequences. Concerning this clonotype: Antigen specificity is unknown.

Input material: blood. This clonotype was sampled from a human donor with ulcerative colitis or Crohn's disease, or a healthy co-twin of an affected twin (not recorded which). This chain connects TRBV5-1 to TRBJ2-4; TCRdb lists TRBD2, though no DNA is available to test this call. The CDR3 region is CARQGGLAGDVPNIQYF.